These 10 T cell receptor beta chains share one sample of origin, sequenced in a study of intratumoral heterogeneity in liver cancer. Tumour samples came from separate, distinct regions of the hepatocellular carcinoma nodule. Method: immunoSEQ multiplex PCR; TCRdb's copy keeps in-frame clones and lacks some. The sample lists under 7,500 clones, 60% to 75% seen once, with about two fifths in the top ten. Sequenced material: tumor tissue, taken before any cancer treatment. The receptors were sampled from a woman between 65 and 79 years old with hepatocellular carcinoma.

The V call is TRBV19, the J call TRBJ2-2; 12 nucleotides agree with TRBD2. Germline loops: CDR1 LNHDA, CDR2 SQIVND (reference sequence). CDR3 length: 17 residues. The V gene end was trimmed by 10 bases and the J gene end by 6 bases; junction bases not matched to a gene: 15. The DNA of the CDR3 is TGTGCCACCAGAACCCCCTTGACTAGCGGGAGCTCCGGGGAGCTGTTTTTT. It translates to CATRTPLTSGSSGELFF.

This clone has a handful of counts. CDR3 residues: CASSGEGGRAMGNIQYF. The CDR3 coding sequence is TGTGCCAGCAGTGGGGAAGGCGGGAGGGCCATGGGAAACATTCAGTACTTC. The chain couples TRBV2 to TRBJ2-4; TRBD2 agrees at 9 bases. After removal of 4 bases from V and 6 bases from J, the junction contained 13 bases not matched to a gene. The CDR3 sequence is 17 residues long. Germline CDR1 reads SNHLY; CDR2 reads FYNNEI.

The J gene is TRBJ1-2, the V gene TRBV5-1, with D tentatively TRBD1 (5 bases). V was shortened by 1 base and J by 6 bases, with 13 bases between the two germline ends. This CDR3 region has 14 residues. Germline V gene data show CDR1 as SGHRS and CDR2 as YFSETQ. The CDR3: CASSLTSGGDGYTF. CDR3 in DNA: TGCGCCAGCAGCTTGACGTCCGGGGGGGATGGCTACACCTTC.

The V gene is TRBV5-1, the J gene TRBJ2-1; 7 bases map to TRBD2. The CDR3 length is 16 residues. Germline lookup yields CDR1 SGHRS and CDR2 YFSETQ. Trimming cost V 1 base and J 4 bases; bases outside gene matches: 8. As DNA, the CDR3 is TGCGCCAGCAGCTTGTCTGTTAGCGGGCGGTACAATGAGCAGTTCTTC. Amino acids: CASSLSVSGRYNEQFF.

This clone was seen a single time. This rearrangement joins TRBV6-6 to TRBJ1-1, with TRBD1 as a possible D gene (5 bases). The CDR3 extends over 16 amino acids. Germline V lookup: CDR1 MNHNY, CDR2 SVGAGI (reference sequence). The V end lost 1 base, the J end lost 5 bases, and 17 bases lay between the germline ends. CDR3 residues: CASSYLEGFTGTEAFF. The CDR3 nucleotides read TGTGCCAGCAGTTACTTGGAGGGGTTCACGGGAACTGAAGCTTTCTTT.

CDR3 nucleotide sequence: TGTGCCAGCAGCTTAGATCGGACAGACGAGCAGTACTTC. Protein sequence: CASSLDRTDEQYF. The chain links TRBV7-3 to TRBJ2-7, with D perhaps matching TRBD1 (6 bases). The V gene's germline CDR1 is SGHTA and CDR2 FQGTGA. The CDR3 is 13 amino acids. Trimming took 2 bases from V and 5 from J, leaving 10 bases between them.

V usage is TRBV5-4 and J usage is TRBJ1-2, with D perhaps matching TRBD1 (6 bases). The CDR3 is made up of 14 amino acids. Germline loops: CDR1 SGHNT, CDR2 YYREEE (reference sequence). With 1 base removed from V and 2 bases from J, the gap between germline ends came to 9 bases. The DNA for the CDR3 is TGTGCCAGCAGCTTGATCGGACAGAACTATGGCTACACCTTC. Translated, it gives CASSLIGQNYGYTF.

CDR3 loop: CASSPSQGSYNEQFF. In DNA, the CDR3 is TGTGCCAGCTCACCATCTCAGGGTTCCTACAATGAGCAGTTCTTC. The chain links TRBV18 to TRBJ2-1; the D gene is possibly TRBD1 (5 bases). Germline lookup yields CDR1 KGHSH and CDR2 LQKENI. The V gene lost 2 bases and the J gene lost 1 base, with 9 bases spanning the gap. This CDR3 is 15 amino acids long.

This clone was seen a few times. The rearrangement links TRBV27 to TRBJ2-2; perhaps TRBD1 as D (5 bases). Germline lookup yields CDR1 MNHEY and CDR2 SMNVEV (reference sequence). The ends were cut back, 3 bases at V and 2 bases at J, with 7 bases in the middle. This CDR3 has 14 residues. CDR3 amino acids: CASSFGHNTGELFF. The CDR3 region has the DNA TGTGCCAGCAGTTTTGGACACAACACCGGGGAGCTGTTTTTT.

This clone ranks as medium-sized (0.01 to 0.1%). The chain joins TRBV4-1 to TRBJ1-1, with D unclear. Germline loops: CDR1 MGHRA, CDR2 YSYEKL. The CDR3 loop spans 14 amino acids. Trimming took off 0 bases at V and 1 base at J, with 6 bases between the two ends. As DNA, the CDR3 is TGCGCCAGCAGCCAAGATGCAGGGAACACTGAAGCTTTCTTT. Translating gives CASSQDAGNTEAFF.